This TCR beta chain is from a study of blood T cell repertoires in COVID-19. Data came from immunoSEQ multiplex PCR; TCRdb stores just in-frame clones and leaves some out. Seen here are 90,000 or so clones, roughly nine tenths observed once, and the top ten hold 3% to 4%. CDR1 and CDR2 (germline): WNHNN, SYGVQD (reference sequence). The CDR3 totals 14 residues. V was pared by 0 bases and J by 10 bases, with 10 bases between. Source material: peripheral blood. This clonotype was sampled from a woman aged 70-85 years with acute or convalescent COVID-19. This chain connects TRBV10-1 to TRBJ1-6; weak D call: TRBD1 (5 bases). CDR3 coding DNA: TGCGCCAGCAGTGAGTCCTTGGGGGGATCACCCCTCCACTTT. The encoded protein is CASSESLGGSPLHF.